This T cell receptor beta chain was captured by sequencing in a study of blood T cell repertoires in COVID-19. As for the study in general: Sites in the United States, Italy and Spain provided acute and convalescent COVID-19 samples.

The Seattle site enrolled patients during active infection and followed them longitudinally. Clones were sequenced by immunoSEQ multiplex PCR, and TCRdb holds only the in-frame ones, with some missing. The profile shows about 110,000 clones, 70% to 80% of them singletons. The source material was peripheral blood. The sequence derives from a man older than 75 with COVID-19, enrolled during active disease.

CDR3 residues: CASSPYGLAGGTGRQYF. CDR3 coding DNA: TGTGCCAGCAGCCCCTATGGGCTAGCGGGAGGCACCGGGCGGCAGTACTTC. The genes are TRBV3-1 (or the pseudogene TRBV3-2) and TRBJ2-7, with TRBD2 matching 11 bases. V lost 4 bases, J lost 9 bases, and 17 bases stayed unmatched. Germline CDR1 and CDR2: LGHDT and YNNKEL (reference sequence). This CDR3 region has 17 residues.